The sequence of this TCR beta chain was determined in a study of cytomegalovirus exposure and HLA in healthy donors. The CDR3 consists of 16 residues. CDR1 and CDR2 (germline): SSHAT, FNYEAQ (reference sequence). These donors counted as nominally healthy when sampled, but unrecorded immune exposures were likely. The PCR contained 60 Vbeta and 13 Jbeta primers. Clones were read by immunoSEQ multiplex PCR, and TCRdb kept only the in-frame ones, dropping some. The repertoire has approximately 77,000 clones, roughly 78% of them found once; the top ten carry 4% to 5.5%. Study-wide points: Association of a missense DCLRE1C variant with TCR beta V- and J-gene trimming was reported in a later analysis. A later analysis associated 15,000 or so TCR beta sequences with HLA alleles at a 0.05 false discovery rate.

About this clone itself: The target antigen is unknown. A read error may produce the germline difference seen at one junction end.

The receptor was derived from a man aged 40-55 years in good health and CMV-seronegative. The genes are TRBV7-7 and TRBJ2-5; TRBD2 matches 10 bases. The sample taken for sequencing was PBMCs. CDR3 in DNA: TGTGCTAGCAGCCCGGGGGGACTAGCGATTCAAGAGACCCAGTACTTC. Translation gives CASSPGGLAIQETQYF.